This TCR beta chain was recovered during a study of OX40 agonist ivuxolimab in advanced cancers. There are a few counts of this clone. TCRdb keeps only in-frame clones here, not all; method: immunoSEQ multiplex PCR. The sample has about 12,000 clones, about 81% seen once. Germline V CDR1 and CDR2: PRHDT, FYEKMQ (reference sequence). The germline V and J ends were trimmed by 5 bases and 4 bases, with 8 bases remaining between them. CDR3 length: 12 amino acids. The clonotype originates from an adult with an advanced solid tumor such as melanoma, head and neck, liver or kidney cancer. This sample comprised CD4+ or CD8+ T cells sorted from blood, obtained in a trial of the OX40 agonist ivuxolimab. This sequence joins TRBV13 and TRBJ2-5; D not resolved. The DNA of the CDR3 is TGTGCCAGCAGCGTGAGACGAGAGACCCAGTACTTC. Translating gives CASSVRRETQYF. The entire variable domain, with the rest obtained from reference TRBV13 and TRBJ2-5, is as follows: AAGVIQSPRHLIKEKRETATLKCYPIPRHDTVYWYQQGPGQDPQFLISFYEKMQSDKGSIPDRFSAQQFSDYHSELNMSSLELGDSALYFCASSVRRETQYFGPGTRLLVL.